This section outlines one TCR beta chain sequence together with its context. The CDR3 consists of 14 residues. V was trimmed by 6 bases and J by 0 bases, leaving 8 bases between them. Germline loops: CDR1 MNHNY, CDR2 SVGAGI (reference sequence). This record belongs to a study of shared clonotypes between healthy human individuals. Once extracted for a subset, genomic DNA was divided evenly among several immunoSEQ plates. Source study methods: Junction-only immunoSEQ sequences carried no quality scores, so filtering differed. The repertoire was sequenced with immunoSEQ multiplex PCR; TCRdb's copy has only in-frame clones and lacks some. V, J and clone size were drawn from that table, and D and trimming were deduced from the DNA. Among about 1 million clones, about 76% were seen once, and the ten largest hold 1.4%.

This receptor was obtained from a man younger than 35 in good health. Sequences were obtained from memory CD4+ T cells sorted from blood. Subset here: CD45RA-negative fraction. The rearrangement joins TRBV6-6 to TRBJ2-2; D remains unclear. The CDR3 region has the DNA TGTGCCAGCAGGCCATATGCGAACACCGGGGAGCTGTTTTTT. It translates to CASRPYANTGELFF.